Listed below are T cell receptor beta chains from one sample, sequenced in a study of cytomegalovirus exposure and HLA in healthy donors. This table comes from immunoSEQ multiplex PCR, and its TCRdb copy is limited to in-frame clones, with some not included. The data show about 160,000 clones, roughly 85% seen once. Sequenced material: PBMCs. Receptors originate from a man in his forties in good health and CMV-seronegative. Each CDR3 is given with its conserved first and last residue. D genes are given only for firm matches. The listing skips clone size in some rows; elsewhere it reads once, few, many or a size class.

d_call	v_call	clone_size	j_call	cdr3_aa	cdr3_nt
TRBD2	TRBV18	-	TRBJ2-7	CASSPSLAGGGYEQYF	TGTGCCAGCTCACCCTCGCTAGCGGGAGGGGGCTACGAGCAGTACTTC
TRBD2	TRBV7-2	once	TRBJ2-3	CASSFAGRAGTQYF	TGTGCCAGCAGCTTCGCGGGGAGGGCCGGTACGCAGTATTTT
-	TRBV29-1	-	TRBJ2-3	CSVEILGTDTQYF	TGCAGCGTGGAAATTTTAGGCACAGATACGCAGTATTTT
-	TRBV5-4	-	TRBJ2-3	CASSLRDSTDTQYF	TGTGCCAGCAGCTTGAGGGACTCCACAGATACGCAGTATTTT
-	TRBV21-1	-	TRBJ2-3	CASSPWVGEASTDTQYF	TGTGCCAGCAGCCCCTGGGTGGGGGAGGCTAGCACAGATACGCAGTATTTT
TRBD2	TRBV19	-	TRBJ2-4	CASTKRESGKNIQYF	TGTGCCAGTACTAAGCGGGAGTCTGGCAAAAACATTCAGTACTTC
-	TRBV7-2	-	TRBJ1-2	CASSPPGIGYGYTF	TGTGCCAGCAGCCCCCCCGGCATCGGGTATGGCTACACCTTC
-	TRBV5-4	-	TRBJ1-1	CASSLAGVSGAFF	TGTGCCAGCAGCTTGGCAGGGGTATCTGGAGCTTTCTTT
-	TRBV5-6	-	TRBJ2-7	CASSPDSQRAYEQYF	TGTGCCAGCAGTCCAGATTCACAGCGGGCCTACGAGCAGTACTTC
-	TRBV5-4	-	TRBJ1-2	CASIRGRGGYTF	TGTGCCAGCATCCGGGGCAGGGGCGGCTACACCTTC
TRBD1	TRBV29-1	-	TRBJ2-3	CSVAGAGGGTDTQYF	TGCAGCGTTGCCGGGGCAGGGGGCGGCACAGATACGCAGTATTTT
-	TRBV6-5	-	TRBJ2-1	CASRDRGDEQFF	TGTGCCAGCAGGGATAGGGGCGATGAGCAGTTCTTC
TRBD2	TRBV6-6	-	TRBJ2-5	CASSSGTSGFETQYF	TGTGCCAGCAGTAGCGGGACTAGCGGGTTCGAGACCCAGTACTTC
-	TRBV5-1	-	TRBJ2-7	CASRATGGEQYF	TGCGCCAGCAGAGCCACAGGCGGCGAGCAGTACTTC
-	TRBV7-9	-	TRBJ2-1	CSSSLMGRERGEQFF	TGTTCCAGCAGCCTAATGGGGCGGGAAAGAGGCGAGCAGTTCTTC
TRBD2	TRBV7-2	-	TRBJ2-7	CASSLGLAQTYEQYF	TGTGCCAGCAGCTTGGGACTAGCTCAAACCTACGAGCAGTACTTC
TRBD2	TRBV6-4	-	TRBJ2-4	CASSQLAGGYIQYF	TGTGCCAGCAGTCAACTAGCGGGAGGATACATTCAGTACTTC